This TCR beta chain was retrieved from a study of blood T cell repertoires in COVID-19 (TCRdb year 2020). Describing the broader study: The collaborator samples originated in the United States, Italy and Spain and spanned the acute and convalescent phases of COVID-19. Where available, HLA class I and class II types were obtained from metadata supplied by the sample provider rather than from assay-based typing. Nearly every sample came with metadata listing a de-identified subject ID, COVID-19 status, age in years and sex. The repertoires were released in a freely available public database intended as a resource for research on the immune response to SARS-CoV-2. Samples were obtained from the ongoing ImmuneRACE study (first 160 participants) and from 1,254 subjects provided by 6 global collaborators. The dataset comprised deeply sampled blood TCRbeta repertoires from subjects exposed to, actively infected with, or recovered from COVID-19. The prospective study material was composed of cDNA or gDNA derived from T cells, B-cell-depleted T cells, or PBMCs.

TCRbeta CDR3 regions were amplified from genomic DNA by means of the immunoSEQ Assay, a bias-controlled multiplex PCR. The study's own analysis went as follows. Within the assay, amplification of reference gene primers was used to estimate how many nucleated cells each sample contained. To quantify the absolute abundance of each unique TCRbeta CDR3 rearrangement, sequence reads were collapsed and filtered. For each sample, productive Simpson clonality was calculated by taking the square root of Simpson's diversity index across productive rearrangements. Not all clones reach the TCRdb copy of this immuneACCESS table, which keeps in-frame sequences only. Checked studies attribute under half of the gap to unresolved V genes and leave the rest unexplained. V and J calls and clone size follow that table, whereas D and trimming were derived from the DNA. This sample has some 370,000 clones in its table, and over 80% of those were observed once. The ten largest make up 5% to 5.5% of the sample.

General findings and caveats noted by the study authors: The quantity of clinical and demographic metadata differed by source and by participant and was supplied without curation.

Notes on this clone: The antigen it binds to is not known. No quality values exist for individual bases; no much larger clone is one base distant.

Trimming takes 1 base off V and 4 bases off J; junction bases not matched to a gene: 4. Per the germline V gene, SGHTA is the CDR1 and FQGNSA is the CDR2. The CDR3 contains 15 residues, cysteine and phenylalanine counted. The entry retains the CDR3 DNA only, 45 bases that are in frame from base 1. In the prospective study, participants were roughly 18 to 100 years old, resided in about 25 geographic areas of the United States, and were enrolled through a virtual design. In the prospective study, participants were assigned to cohorts based on the clinical history participants reported in a screening survey and a study questionnaire. Recovered participants in ImmuneRACE Cohort 3 were defined as having two consecutive negative NP/OP PCR tests, clearance from a healthcare professional, or resolution of symptoms. In the prospective study, mobile phlebotomists collected whole blood, serum and a nasopharyngeal or oropharyngeal swab from each participant. Over a roughly 2-month period, participants in the prospective study had the option of providing additional blood draws and questionnaires. Blood samples from the prospective study were shipped frozen or at room temperature prior to DNA extraction.

The rearrangement combines TRBV7-2 with TRBJ2-7; 10 of the junction bases match TRBD1. Sequencing used PBMCs or T cells enriched from blood (not recorded which). The TCR was taken from a woman aged 45-65 years who had recovered from COVID-19. The sequence in DNA is TGTGCCAGCAGCTTAGGCGGGACAGGGGAGTACGAGCAGTACTTC. The encoded protein is CASSLGGTGEYEQYF.